The 31 T cell receptor beta chains presented below share a single source sample, sequenced in a study of blood T cell repertoires in COVID-19. The method was immunoSEQ multiplex PCR; TCRdb's version includes in-frame clones alone and lacks a portion of them. The sample yields about 670,000 clones, around 89% seen once. Sequencing used peripheral blood. The receptors here all came from a woman between 18 and 29 years old with acute or convalescent COVID-19.

The chain links TRBV9 to TRBJ1-6; D unclear. The germline V and J ends were trimmed by 6 bases and 9 bases, with 16 bases remaining between them. Germline V gene sequence: CDR1 SGDLS, CDR2 YYNGEE. The CDR3 loop spans 14 amino acids. This chain's CDR3 is CASTREAGSSPLHF. In nucleotides, the CDR3 is TGTGCCAGCACCAGAGAAGCGGGCAGTTCACCCCTCCACTTT.

The chain has TRBV9 and TRBJ2-1; 9 bases match TRBD2. CDR3 length equals 16 residues. Trimming took 4 bases from V and 6 from J; bases not matched to a gene: 11. Germline V gives CDR1 SGDLS, CDR2 YYNGEE. The CDR3, as DNA: TGTGCCAGCAGCCCTACAGGCGGGGGGGCAGTCAATGAGCAGTTCTTC. As protein: CASSPTGGGAVNEQFF.

The chain joins TRBV29-1 to TRBJ1-5, with D tentatively TRBD1 (5 bases). Germline V gene data show CDR1 as SQVTM and CDR2 as ANQGSEA. This CDR3 is 13 amino acids long. V lost 4 bases to trimming and J lost 6 bases, with 13 bases between them. For the CDR3, the DNA is TGCAGCGTTGTTCCAGGGAACGGTCAGCCCCAGCATTTT. As protein: CSVVPGNGQPQHF.

V and J are TRBV6-2 or TRBV6-3 and TRBJ2-7; 7 bases fit TRBD1. The germline V gene encodes CDR1 MNHEY and CDR2 SVGEGT. V trimming: 4 bases; J trimming: 2 bases; junction bases outside the gene matches: 8. The CDR3 spans 15 residues. CDR3 residues: CASSSTGDPTYEQYF. The CDR3 region has the DNA TGTGCCAGCAGTTCCACAGGGGATCCAACCTACGAGCAGTACTTC.

The gene calls are TRBV12-5 and TRBJ1-3; maybe TRBD1 (6 bases). Trimming removed 2 bases from V and 3 bases from J, with 11 bases in between. Germline V gives CDR1 LGHNT, CDR2 FRNRAP. The CDR3 is made up of 15 amino acids. CDR3 DNA sequence: TGTGCTAGTGGTTTGCAGGGGATCAGTGGAAACACCATATATTTT. As protein: CASGLQGISGNTIYF.

The rearrangement uses TRBV19 and TRBJ1-2; D gene unclear. Trimming shortened V by 1 base and J by 3 bases, and 12 bases separated the two germline ends. CDR1 LNHDA and CDR2 SQIVND come from the germline V gene (reference sequence). There are 15 residues in the CDR3. The CDR3: CASSIGSGLDYGYTF. The DNA for the CDR3 is TGTGCCAGTAGTATAGGTTCCGGACTTGACTATGGCTACACCTTC. Variable domain in full (rest from reference TRBV19 and TRBJ1-2): DGGITQSPKYLFRKEGQNVTLSCEQNLNHDAMYWYRQDPGQGLRLIYYSQIVNDFQKGDIAEGYSVSREKKESFPLTVTSAQKNPTAFYLCASSIGSGLDYGYTFGSGTRLTVV.

About this clone: Different DNA sequences within this sample yield the same CDR3. CDR3 in amino acids: CASSLPGGGTEAFF. The CDR3 DNA sequence: TGTGCCAGCAGCTTGCCCGGGGGTGGCACTGAAGCTTTCTTT. The chain joins TRBV5-4 to TRBJ1-1; possible D gene TRBD1, 5 bases. The V gene lost 1 base and the J gene lost 4 bases, with 11 bases spanning the gap. The germline CDR1 and CDR2 sequences are SGHNT and YYREEE (reference sequence). The CDR3 runs 14 residues.

This clone was seen just once. The chain joins TRBV5-4 to TRBJ2-7; D is possibly TRBD1 (5 bases). The CDR3 runs 12 residues. Germline CDR1 and CDR2: SGHNT and YYREEE (reference sequence). Trimming left V 4 bases short and J 6 bases short, with 11 bases between. The CDR3 spells CASSIGRAEQYF. The CDR3 DNA sequence: TGTGCCAGCAGCATCGGCAGGGCCGAGCAGTACTTC.

V usage is TRBV4-3 and J usage is TRBJ2-2; D not certain. CDR3 size: 14 residues. Deletions cut 4 bases from V and 1 base from J, with 7 bases between. Per the germline V gene, CDR1 is LGHNA and CDR2 is YSLEER. This CDR3 is CASSRLRNTGELFF. The CDR3 DNA follows: TGCGCCAGCAGCCGTCTGAGGAACACCGGGGAGCTGTTTTTT.

The rearrangement uses TRBV27 and TRBJ2-5; 15 nucleotides match TRBD2. The V and J ends lost 4 bases and 5 bases, in that order; junction bases with no gene match: 5. The V gene's germline CDR1 is MNHEY and CDR2 SMNVEV (reference sequence). CDR3 length equals 16 residues. CDR3 nucleotides: TGTGCCAGCAGTTCTATAGGACTAGCGGGGGGGGAGACCCAGTACTTC. Protein sequence: CASSSIGLAGGETQYF.

The genes are TRBV6-5 and TRBJ1-4; 7 bases are a match to TRBD1. This CDR3 has 15 amino acids. V gave up 4 bases and J gave up 5 bases; unmatched junction bases: 7. Germline CDR1 is MNHEY and CDR2 is SVGAGI. The CDR3 nucleotides read TGTGCCAGCAGTTTCTACAGGGGAAACAATGAAAAACTGTTTTTT. Its translation is CASSFYRGNNEKLFF.

This clone was seen only once. The V and J genes are TRBV3-1 (or the pseudogene TRBV3-2) and TRBJ1-1, with 8 bases fitting TRBD1. This CDR3 is built from 18 residues. V lost 2 bases and J lost 4; bases outside the gene matches: 15. Germline CDR1 is LGHDT and CDR2 is YNNKEL (reference sequence). CDR3 nucleotides: TGTGCCAGCAGCCAATTACCAAAGGGGGACAGGAGATTCACTGAAGCTTTCTTT. Its protein is CASSQLPKGDRRFTEAFF.

This clone was observed a single time. The V and J genes are TRBV19 and TRBJ1-3; 7 positions agree with TRBD1. CDR3 length: 15 amino acids. J gave up 2 bases and V 6 bases, and 7 bases lay outside the gene matches. CDR1 and CDR2 from the germline V gene are LNHDA and SQIVND (reference sequence). CDR3 sequence (DNA): TGTGCCAGTAGCCCCCTGGACAGGCCTGGAAACACCATATATTTT. This codes for CASSPLDRPGNTIYF.

This chain uses TRBV6-5 with TRBJ2-2, with TRBD1 as a possible D gene (6 bases). The ends were cut back, 0 bases at V and 4 bases at J, with 9 bases in the middle. The V gene's germline CDR1 is MNHEY and CDR2 SVGAGI. This CDR3 contains 15 residues. For the CDR3, the DNA is TGTGCCAGCAGTTACTCGAGGGGGATCACCGGGGAGCTGTTTTTT. Protein sequence: CASSYSRGITGELFF.

The gene calls are TRBV6-5 and TRBJ2-7, with D maybe TRBD2 (5 bases). The germline CDR1 and CDR2 sequences are MNHEY and SVGAGI. The CDR3 sequence is 15 residues long. V was clipped by 6 bases and J by 0 bases, with 15 bases between them. DNA of the CDR3: TGTGCCAGCAGCGCGGCTAGCCGGAGCTCCTACGAGCAGTACTTC. It codes for CASSAASRSSYEQYF.

This chain joins TRBV24-1 and TRBJ1-6; D may be TRBD1 (6 bases). This CDR3 region has 16 residues. V lost 9 bases and J 2 bases, leaving 16 bases between the germline ends. Per germline, CDR1 KGHDR and CDR2 SFDVKD. CDR3 in amino acids: CATLSGAGAYNSPLHF. DNA for the CDR3: TGTGCCACCCTCTCAGGGGCCGGCGCCTATAATTCACCCCTCCACTTT.

The chain recombines TRBV11-2 with TRBJ2-2; 12 nucleotides line up with TRBD1. This CDR3 is 17 amino acids long. Germline CDR1 SGHAT, CDR2 FQNNGV. J gave up 4 bases and V 5 bases, and 8 bases lay outside the gene matches. Here the CDR3 DNA reads TGTGCCAGCAGCCGACGACCGGGACAGGGGGCCACCGGGGAGCTGTTTTTT. Amino acid sequence: CASSRRPGQGATGELFF.

V is TRBV12-3 or TRBV12-4 and J is TRBJ1-2, with D maybe TRBD1 (6 bases). V was clipped by 7 bases and J by 4 bases, with 10 bases between them. The CDR3 contains 12 residues. CDR3 DNA: TGTGCCAGCACCCAGGGGCCCTATGGCTACACCTTC. It codes for CASTQGPYGYTF.

The chain carries TRBV7-6 and TRBJ1-2, with D possibly matching TRBD1 (6 bases). Germline loops: CDR1 SGHVS, CDR2 FNYEAQ. This CDR3 has 14 residues. Between the trimmed V and J ends, which lost 4 bases and 2 bases, there was a span of 11 bases. This CDR3 is CASSSPGHNYGYTF. CDR3 coding DNA: TGTGCCAGCAGCTCCCCGGGACACAACTATGGCTACACCTTC.

The chain employs TRBV9 and TRBJ1-2; D possibly corresponds to TRBD1 (5 bases). Per the germline V gene, CDR1 is SGDLS and CDR2 is YYNGEE. V was trimmed by 0 bases and J by 2 bases, leaving 14 bases between them. The CDR3 length is 16 residues. CDR3 coding DNA: TGTGCCAGCAGCGTAGGGAGCGGGGCCCCCAACTATGGCTACACCTTC. Its translation is CASSVGSGAPNYGYTF. Variable domain in full (rest from reference TRBV9 and TRBJ1-2): DSGVTQTPKHLITATGQRVTLRCSPRSGDLSVYWYQQSLDQGLQFLIQYYNGEERAKGNILERFSAQQFPDLHSELNLSSLELGDSALYFCASSVGSGAPNYGYTFGSGTRLTVV.

This chain links TRBV9 with TRBJ1-3; TRBD1 aligns across 11 bases. The CDR3 length is 17 residues. CDR1 and CDR2 from the germline V gene are SGDLS and YYNGEE. J lost 1 base, V lost 3 bases, and 6 bases had no gene match. The CDR3 reads CASSALGQGASGNTIYF. CDR3 in DNA: TGTGCCAGCAGCGCCTTAGGACAGGGGGCGTCTGGAAACACCATATATTTT.

This chain joins TRBV5-1 and TRBJ2-5, with TRBD1 matching 7 bases. V trimming: 5 bases; J trimming: 2 bases; junction bases outside the gene matches: 3. The CDR3 is 13 residues long. Germline loops: CDR1 SGHRS, CDR2 YFSETQ. The CDR3 protein is CASRSTGQETQYF. The CDR3 region has the DNA TGCGCCAGCAGATCGACAGGGCAAGAGACCCAGTACTTC.

J is TRBJ2-6 and V is TRBV5-6; no definite D call. CDR3 length: 15 amino acids. Looked up from germline, CDR1 is SGHDT and CDR2 is YYEEEE. The V end lost 1 base, the J end lost 0 bases, and 5 bases lay between the germline ends. Written as DNA, the CDR3 is TGTGCCAGCAGCTTGTACGGCTCTGGGGCCAACGTCCTGACTTTC. It is translated as CASSLYGSGANVLTF.

The gene calls are TRBV6-6 and TRBJ1-6; D remains ambiguous. Germline V gives CDR1 MNHNY, CDR2 SVGAGI (reference sequence). The CDR3 consists of 15 residues. V lost 5 bases, J lost 5 bases, and 13 bases lay in between. For the CDR3, the DNA is TGTGCCAGCAGTGGACGGAGGGCGGATAATTCACCCCTCCACTTT. As protein: CASSGRRADNSPLHF.

The chain couples TRBV6-2 or TRBV6-3 to TRBJ1-6, with TRBD1 matching 7 bases. Germline CDR1 and CDR2: MNHEY and SVGEGT. The CDR3 has 14 residues. J lost 10 bases, V lost 5 bases, and 8 bases had no gene match. The CDR3 coding sequence is TGTGCCAGCAGTACAGGGGTTTTGGGGTCACCCCTCCACTTT. Translation gives CASSTGVLGSPLHF.

The gene calls are TRBV5-4 and TRBJ2-7; D perhaps matches TRBD1 (6 bases). The CDR3 extends over 13 amino acids. The germline gives CDR1 SGHNT, CDR2 YYREEE (reference sequence). V lost 4 bases and J lost 5, with 13 bases in between. CDR3 in DNA: TGTGCCAGCAGCGCAACAGGGAGCCACGAGCAGTACTTC. Amino acids: CASSATGSHEQYF.

About this clone: The sample contains more than one DNA sequence encoding this CDR3. The genes are TRBV30 and TRBJ1-3; maybe TRBD1 (6 bases). Germline values: CDR1 GTSNPN, CDR2 SVGIG (reference sequence). The CDR3 is 14 residues long. Trimming left V 0 bases short and J 1 base short, with 7 bases between. This CDR3 reads CAWSVRGSGNTIYF. The CDR3 DNA follows: TGTGCCTGGAGTGTGAGGGGGTCTGGAAACACCATATATTTT.

The V gene is TRBV6-5, the J gene TRBJ1-1, with D maybe TRBD1 (6 bases). This CDR3 is built from 16 residues. Between the trimmed V and J ends, which lost 0 bases and 3 bases, there was a span of 14 bases. From germline, CDR1 is MNHEY and CDR2 SVGAGI. CDR3 sequence reads: CASSYSLGGGDTEAFF. CDR3 nucleotides: TGTGCCAGCAGTTACTCGCTTGGAGGGGGGGACACTGAAGCTTTCTTT.

V usage is TRBV19 and J usage is TRBJ2-3; perhaps TRBD1 as D (5 bases). V lost 2 bases, J lost 6 bases, and 18 bases lay in between. The germline V gene has CDR1 LNHDA and CDR2 SQIVND (reference sequence). This CDR3 has 16 residues. The CDR3 loop reads CASSILDTSEGDTQYF. The CDR3 bases are TGTGCCAGTAGTATATTGGACACCTCGGAAGGGGATACGCAGTATTTT.

As for this clone: At one end the junction does not follow the germline gene, possibly because of a read error. This chain connects TRBV11-2 to TRBJ1-2; TRBD1 is a possible D gene (5 bases). Germline V gives CDR1 SGHAT, CDR2 FQNNGV. The CDR3 sequence is 15 residues long. Here the CDR3 DNA reads TGTGCCAGCAGCTTAGCGGGGGAGGGGAACTACGGCTACACCTTC. Its protein product is CASSLAGEGNYGYTF.

This chain connects TRBV4-2 to TRBJ1-2; D not resolved. Germline assignment: CDR1 LGHNA and CDR2 YNFKEQ. V dropped 2 bases and J dropped 3 bases, with 10 bases sitting between them. The CDR3 is 14 amino acids. CDR3 nucleotide sequence: TGTGCCAGCAGCCAACGTGGGCAGGACTATGGCTACACCTTC. Translation: CASSQRGQDYGYTF.